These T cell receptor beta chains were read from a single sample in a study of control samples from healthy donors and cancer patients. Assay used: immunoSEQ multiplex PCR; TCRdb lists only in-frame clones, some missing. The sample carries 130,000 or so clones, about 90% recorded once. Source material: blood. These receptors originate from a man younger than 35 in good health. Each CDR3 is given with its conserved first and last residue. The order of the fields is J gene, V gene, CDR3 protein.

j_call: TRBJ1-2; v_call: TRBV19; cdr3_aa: CASSIYGYTF
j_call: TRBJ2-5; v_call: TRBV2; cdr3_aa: CASTLLASQETQYF
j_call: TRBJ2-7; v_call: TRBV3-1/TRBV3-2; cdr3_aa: CASSLYGQGSAYEQYF
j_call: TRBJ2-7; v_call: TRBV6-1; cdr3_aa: CASSGGERGGTYEQYF
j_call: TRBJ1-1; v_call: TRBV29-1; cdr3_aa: CSVEDLRRTEAFF
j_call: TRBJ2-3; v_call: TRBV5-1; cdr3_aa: CASSGRLSDTQYF
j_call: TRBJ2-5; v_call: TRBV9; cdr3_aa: CASSVAGTGQETQYF
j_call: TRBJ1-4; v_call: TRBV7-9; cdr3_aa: CASSLGSWGATNEKLFF
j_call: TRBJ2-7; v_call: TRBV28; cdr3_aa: CASSLRGQVMTYEQYF
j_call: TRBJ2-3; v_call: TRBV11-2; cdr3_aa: CASSLGPSGGALDTQYF
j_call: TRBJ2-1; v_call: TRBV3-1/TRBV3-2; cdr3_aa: CASSPDWRSEQFF
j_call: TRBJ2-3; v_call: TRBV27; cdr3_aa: CASSLSRQGLGTDTQYF
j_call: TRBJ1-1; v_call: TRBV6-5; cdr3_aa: CASSAGHPNTEAFF
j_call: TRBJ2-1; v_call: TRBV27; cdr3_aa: CASSLDSGAYNEQFF
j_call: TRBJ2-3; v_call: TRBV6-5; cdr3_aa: CASSRGQGIDTQYF
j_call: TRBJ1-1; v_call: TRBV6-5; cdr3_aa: CASSVITGFYTEAFF
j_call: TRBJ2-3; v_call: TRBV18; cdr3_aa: CASSLRDSSGTDTQYF
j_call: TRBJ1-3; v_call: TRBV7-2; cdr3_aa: CASSLGDSPPGNTIYF
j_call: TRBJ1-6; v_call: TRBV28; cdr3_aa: CASRSGQYNSPLHF
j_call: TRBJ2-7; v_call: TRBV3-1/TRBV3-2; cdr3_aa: CASSRTSGDLYEQYF
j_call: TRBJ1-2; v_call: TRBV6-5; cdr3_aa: CASSPGGGYGYTF
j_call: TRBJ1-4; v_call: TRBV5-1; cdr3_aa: CASSLEGATKNEKLFF
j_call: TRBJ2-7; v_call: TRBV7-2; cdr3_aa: CASSLAGRYEQYF
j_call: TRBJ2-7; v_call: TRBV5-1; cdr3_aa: CASSLGGGVHEQYF
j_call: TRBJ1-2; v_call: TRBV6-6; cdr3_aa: CASGVRYGYTF
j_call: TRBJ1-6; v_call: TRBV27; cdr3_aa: CASSLLGNSPLHF
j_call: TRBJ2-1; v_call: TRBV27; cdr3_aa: CASSLPGQGLLWEQFF
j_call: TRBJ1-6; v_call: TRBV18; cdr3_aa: CASSQDRNSPLHF
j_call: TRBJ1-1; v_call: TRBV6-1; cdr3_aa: CASSDLKNTEAFF
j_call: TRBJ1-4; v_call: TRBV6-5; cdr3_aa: CASSLGNRASNEKLFF
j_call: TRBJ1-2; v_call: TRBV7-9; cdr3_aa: CASSLHGPQGGYTF
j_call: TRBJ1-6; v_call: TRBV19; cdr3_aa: CASTGGNSPLHF
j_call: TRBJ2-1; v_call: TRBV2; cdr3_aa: CASNDAGYNEQFF
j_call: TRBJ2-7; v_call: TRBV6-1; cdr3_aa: CASSERTGVGSEQYF
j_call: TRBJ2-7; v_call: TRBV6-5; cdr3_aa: CASSYQPGGVYEQYF
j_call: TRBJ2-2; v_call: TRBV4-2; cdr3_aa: CASSQEGLTNTGELFF
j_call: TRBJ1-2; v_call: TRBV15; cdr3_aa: CATSRDRAAFFSYTF
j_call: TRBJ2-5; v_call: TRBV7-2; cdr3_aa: CASSPRRVETQYF
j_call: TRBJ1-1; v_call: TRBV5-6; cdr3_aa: CASDSGTGGLTEAFF
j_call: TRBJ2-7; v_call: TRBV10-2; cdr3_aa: CASTGFYEQYF
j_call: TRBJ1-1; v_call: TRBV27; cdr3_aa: CASSFGLEAFF
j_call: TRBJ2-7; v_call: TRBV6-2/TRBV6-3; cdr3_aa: CASSQNYEQYF